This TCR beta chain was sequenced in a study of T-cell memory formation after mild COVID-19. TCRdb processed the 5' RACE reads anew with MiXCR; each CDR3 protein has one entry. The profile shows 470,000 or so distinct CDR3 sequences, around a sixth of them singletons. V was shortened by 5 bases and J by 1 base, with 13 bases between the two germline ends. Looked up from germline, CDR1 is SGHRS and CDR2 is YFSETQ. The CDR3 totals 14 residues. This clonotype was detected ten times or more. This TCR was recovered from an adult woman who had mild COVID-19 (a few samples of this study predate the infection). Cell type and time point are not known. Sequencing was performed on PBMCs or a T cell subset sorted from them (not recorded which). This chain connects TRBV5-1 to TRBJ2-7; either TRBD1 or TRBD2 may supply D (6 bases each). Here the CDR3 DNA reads TGCGCCAGCAGACGGGGGCAGTTGTCCTACGAGCAGTACTTC. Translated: CASRRGQLSYEQYF.